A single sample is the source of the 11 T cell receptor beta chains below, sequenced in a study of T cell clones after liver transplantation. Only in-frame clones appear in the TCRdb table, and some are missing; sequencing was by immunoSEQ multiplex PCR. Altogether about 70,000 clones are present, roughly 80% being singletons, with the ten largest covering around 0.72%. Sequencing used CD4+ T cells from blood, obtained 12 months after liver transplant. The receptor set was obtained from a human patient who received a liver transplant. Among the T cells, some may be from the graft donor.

This CDR3 reads CASAGTNSGNTIYF. DNA of the CDR3: TGTGCCAGCGCGGGCACCAACTCTGGAAACACCATATATTTT. The chain has TRBV7-9 and TRBJ1-3; no reliable D call. CDR3 length equals 14 residues. V was clipped by 8 bases and J by 0 bases, with 11 bases between them. Germline V gives CDR1 SEHNR, CDR2 FQNEAQ (reference sequence).

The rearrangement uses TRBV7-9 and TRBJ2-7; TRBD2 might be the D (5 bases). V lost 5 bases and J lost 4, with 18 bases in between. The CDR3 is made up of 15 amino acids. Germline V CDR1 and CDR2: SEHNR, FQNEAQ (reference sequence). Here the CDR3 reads CASSKRLEGLYEQYF. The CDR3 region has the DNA TGTGCCAGCAGCAAACGGCTAGAGGGCCTTTACGAGCAGTACTTC.

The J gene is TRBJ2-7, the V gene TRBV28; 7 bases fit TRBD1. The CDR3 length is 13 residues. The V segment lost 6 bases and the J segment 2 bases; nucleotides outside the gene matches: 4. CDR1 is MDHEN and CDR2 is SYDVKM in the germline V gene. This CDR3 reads CASRTGNTYEQYF. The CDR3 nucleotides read TGTGCCAGCAGGACAGGGAATACCTACGAGCAGTACTTC.

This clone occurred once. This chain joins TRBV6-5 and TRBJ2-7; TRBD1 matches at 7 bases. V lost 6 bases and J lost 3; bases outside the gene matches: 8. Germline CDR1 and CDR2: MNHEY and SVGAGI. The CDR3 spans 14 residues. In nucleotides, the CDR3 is TGTGCCAGCAGCACTTACAGGGGAAACTACGAGCAGTACTTC. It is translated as CASSTYRGNYEQYF.

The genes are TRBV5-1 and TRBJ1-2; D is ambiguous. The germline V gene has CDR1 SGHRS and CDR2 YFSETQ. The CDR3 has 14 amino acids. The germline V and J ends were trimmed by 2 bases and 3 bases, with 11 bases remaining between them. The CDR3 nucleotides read TGCGCCAGCAGCTTAAGCAACGGAGACTATGGCTACACCTTC. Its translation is CASSLSNGDYGYTF.

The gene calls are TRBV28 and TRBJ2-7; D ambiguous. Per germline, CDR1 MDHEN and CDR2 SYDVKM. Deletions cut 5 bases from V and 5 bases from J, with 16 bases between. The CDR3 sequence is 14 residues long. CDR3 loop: CASSSPSNLNEQYF. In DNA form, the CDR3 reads TGTGCCAGCAGTAGCCCATCGAATCTAAACGAGCAGTACTTC.

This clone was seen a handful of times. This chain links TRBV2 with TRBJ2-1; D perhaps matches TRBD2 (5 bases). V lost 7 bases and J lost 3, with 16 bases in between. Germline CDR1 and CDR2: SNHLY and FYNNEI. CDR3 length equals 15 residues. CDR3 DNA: TGTGCCAGCAAGAGCGGTAGGGTGAACTACAATGAGCAGTTCTTC. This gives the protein CASKSGRVNYNEQFF.

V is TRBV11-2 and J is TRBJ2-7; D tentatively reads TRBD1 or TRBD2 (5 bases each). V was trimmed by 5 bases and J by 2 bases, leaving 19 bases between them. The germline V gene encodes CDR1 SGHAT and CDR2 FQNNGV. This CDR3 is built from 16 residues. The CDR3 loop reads CASSRPGRTLAYEQYF. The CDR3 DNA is TGTGCCAGCAGCCGCCCGGGACGGACACTTGCCTACGAGCAGTACTTC.

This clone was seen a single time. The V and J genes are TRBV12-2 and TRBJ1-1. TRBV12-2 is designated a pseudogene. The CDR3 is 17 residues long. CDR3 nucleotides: TGTGCAAGTCGCTTCGGCCCCAAGTACGACTCGAACACTGAAGCTTTCTTT. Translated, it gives CASRFGPKYDSNTEAFF.

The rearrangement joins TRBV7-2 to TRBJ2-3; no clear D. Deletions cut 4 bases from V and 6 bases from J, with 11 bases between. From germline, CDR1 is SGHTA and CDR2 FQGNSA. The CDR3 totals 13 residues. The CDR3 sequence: CASSSAVSDTQYF. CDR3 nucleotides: TGTGCCAGCAGCTCCGCTGTTTCGGATACGCAGTATTTT.

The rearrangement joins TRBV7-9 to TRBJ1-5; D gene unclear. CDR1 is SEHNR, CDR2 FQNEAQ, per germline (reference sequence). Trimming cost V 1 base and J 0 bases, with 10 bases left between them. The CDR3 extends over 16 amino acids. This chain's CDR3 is CASSLGVGDSNQPQHF. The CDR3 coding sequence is TGTGCCAGCAGCTTAGGGGTTGGAGATAGCAATCAGCCCCAGCATTTT.